This TCR beta chain was identified in a study of blood T cell repertoires in COVID-19. The CDR3 contains 12 residues. Trimming stripped 7 bases from V and 6 bases from J, with 9 bases between. Germline V gene lookup returns CDR1 SGHTA and CDR2 FQGTGA. Using immunoSEQ multiplex PCR, the repertoire was profiled, and TCRdb retains in-frame clones only, with some absent. In the table there are more than 200,000 clones, about 85% of which are singletons. The sample comprised PBMCs or T cells enriched from blood (not recorded which). This receptor was taken from a man in his thirties or forties who had recovered from COVID-19. The V and J genes are TRBV7-3 and TRBJ1-4, with D hard to call. CDR3 region: CASTLGYEKLFF. The CDR3 DNA is TGTGCCAGCACCCTGGGCTATGAAAAACTGTTTTTT.